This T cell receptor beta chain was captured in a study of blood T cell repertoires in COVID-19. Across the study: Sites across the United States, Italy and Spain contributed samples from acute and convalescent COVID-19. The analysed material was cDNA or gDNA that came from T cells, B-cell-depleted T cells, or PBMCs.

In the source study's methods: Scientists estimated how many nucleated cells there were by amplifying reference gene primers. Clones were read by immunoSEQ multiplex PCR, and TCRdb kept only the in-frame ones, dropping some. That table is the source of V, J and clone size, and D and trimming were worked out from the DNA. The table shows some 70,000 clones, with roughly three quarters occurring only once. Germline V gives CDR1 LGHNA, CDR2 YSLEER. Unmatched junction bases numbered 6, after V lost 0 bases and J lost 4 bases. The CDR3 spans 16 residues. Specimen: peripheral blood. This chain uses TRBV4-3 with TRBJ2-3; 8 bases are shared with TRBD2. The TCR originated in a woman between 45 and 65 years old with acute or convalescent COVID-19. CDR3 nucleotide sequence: TGCGCCAGCAGCCAAGATAGCGGGCGGGGGGCAGATACGCAGTATTTT. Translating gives CASSQDSGRGADTQYF.